This T cell receptor beta chain stems from a study of a mutant IDH1 vaccine in newly diagnosed glioma. The wider study: Patients received eight vaccinations in weeks 1, 3, 5, 7, 11, 15, 19, 23. Either 4-6 weeks after radiotherapy alone or alongside temozolomide, vaccination was begun. Most patients had received both radiotherapy and temozolomide, the prior options being radiotherapy, temozolomide, or both.

TCRdb's table, derived via immunoSEQ multiplex PCR, lists solely in-frame clones and lacks some. The table lists 110,000 or so clones, roughly 90% of them singletons. Comment on this clone: Its antigen is not known.

The CDR3 covers 17 residues. The V end lost 4 bases, the J end lost 3 bases, and 21 bases lay between the germline ends. Germline loops: CDR1 MGHRA, CDR2 YSYEKL. The time point here: week 11, during vaccination. A 20-mer mutant IDH1 peptide at 300 ug was injected subcutaneously with topical imiquimod. The material sequenced was PBMCs, taken from a glioma patient whose treatment included an IDH1 peptide vaccine. The source of this sequence is a woman in her forties or fifties with glioma. The chain has TRBV4-1 and TRBJ1-2, with D possibly matching TRBD1 (6 bases). The CDR3 DNA sequence: TGCGCCAGCAGCCCCCAGCGGGGCCGGGGGCTGGACTATGGCTACACCTTC. Its translation: CASSPQRGRGLDYGYTF.